The present T cell receptor (beta chain) was sequenced within a study of T cell repertoires in cytomegalovirus infection. This CDR3 contains 21 residues. With V trimmed by 0 bases and J by 3 bases, 16 bases remained unmatched. CDR1 SNHLY and CDR2 FYNNEI come from the germline V gene. TCRdb re-called the reads through MiXCR, storing one row per CDR3 protein. The table includes over 300,000 distinct CDR3 sequences, more than 8% detected once. The origin of this receptor is a human donor in good health (CMV status not recorded). Some clones in this sample may be carry-over from other donors' samples. Sequencing input: PBMCs. The J gene is TRBJ2-1, the V gene TRBV2; 11 nucleotides match TRBD2. CDR3 nucleotide sequence: TGTGCCAGCAGTGAAGCAGACAGGGATTGGACCGGGACTAGCGGCTACAATGAGCAGTTCTTC. Translating gives CASSEADRDWTGTSGYNEQFF.